These T cell receptor beta chains were read from a single sample in a study of blood T cell repertoires in COVID-19. The method was immunoSEQ multiplex PCR; TCRdb's version includes in-frame clones alone and lacks a portion of them. Counted here are fewer than 300,000 clones, 90% occurring once; the ten biggest clones make up 1% to 1.3%. The sequencing input was PBMCs or T cells enriched from blood (not recorded which). These receptors were obtained from a woman aged 30 to 39 who had recovered from COVID-19. Each CDR3 is given with its conserved first and last residue. Fields, in order: V gene, clone size, D gene, J gene, CDR3 DNA, CDR3 protein. D genes are given only for firm matches. The size field is filled for only some rows; it gives once, few, many or a size class.

v_call: TRBV5-3
clone_size: once
d_call: TRBD2
j_call: TRBJ2-1
cdr3_nt: TGTGCCAGAGGAAAACTAGCGTTCTACAATGAGCAGTTCTTC
cdr3_aa: CARGKLAFYNEQFF

v_call: TRBV15
clone_size: -
d_call: -
j_call: TRBJ2-7
cdr3_nt: TGTGCCACCAGCGAAGACGGGTACTCCTACGAGCAGTACTTC
cdr3_aa: CATSEDGYSYEQYF

v_call: TRBV6-5
clone_size: -
d_call: -
j_call: TRBJ2-1
cdr3_nt: TGTGCCAGCAAGGCTAGTGTCAATGAGCAGTTCTTC
cdr3_aa: CASKASVNEQFF

v_call: TRBV6-5
clone_size: few
d_call: TRBD1
j_call: TRBJ1-5
cdr3_nt: TGTGCCAGCAGCACCCGGGACAGGAGCAATCAGCCCCAGCATTTT
cdr3_aa: CASSTRDRSNQPQHF

v_call: TRBV3-1/TRBV3-2
clone_size: -
d_call: -
j_call: TRBJ1-6
cdr3_nt: TGTGCCAGCAGCCAAAGAGATTCACCCCTCCACTTT
cdr3_aa: CASSQRDSPLHF

v_call: TRBV28
clone_size: -
d_call: -
j_call: TRBJ1-3
cdr3_nt: TGTGCCAGCAGTTCCCTCGGCACCATATATTTT
cdr3_aa: CASSSLGTIYF

v_call: TRBV28
clone_size: -
d_call: TRBD2
j_call: TRBJ2-7
cdr3_nt: TGTGCCAGCAGTTTATTTGCCCTAGCGGGAGGGCCGGTACCGTACGAGCAGTACTTC
cdr3_aa: CASSLFALAGGPVPYEQYF

v_call: TRBV3-1/TRBV3-2
clone_size: few
d_call: -
j_call: TRBJ2-2
cdr3_nt: TGTGCCAGCAGCCCCTTGGGCGGGGCGAACACCGGGGAGCTGTTTTTT
cdr3_aa: CASSPLGGANTGELFF

v_call: TRBV30
clone_size: -
d_call: -
j_call: TRBJ2-6
cdr3_nt: TGTGCCTGGAGCAAAGGGGTCTCTGGGGCCAACGTCCTGACTTTC
cdr3_aa: CAWSKGVSGANVLTF

v_call: TRBV10-2
clone_size: once
d_call: TRBD2
j_call: TRBJ2-3
cdr3_nt: TGCGCCAGCATGGCGGGAGGGCCCGGCACAGATACGCAGTATTTT
cdr3_aa: CASMAGGPGTDTQYF